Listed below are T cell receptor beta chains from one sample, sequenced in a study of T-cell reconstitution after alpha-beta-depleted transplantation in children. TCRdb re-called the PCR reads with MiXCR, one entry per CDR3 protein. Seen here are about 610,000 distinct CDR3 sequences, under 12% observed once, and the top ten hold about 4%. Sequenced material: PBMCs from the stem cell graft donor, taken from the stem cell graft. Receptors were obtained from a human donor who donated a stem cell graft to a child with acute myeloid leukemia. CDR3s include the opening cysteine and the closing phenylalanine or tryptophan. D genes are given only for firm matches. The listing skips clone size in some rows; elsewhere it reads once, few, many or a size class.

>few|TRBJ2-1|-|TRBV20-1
TGCAGTGCGTTAGCCAGGGAGAGCTCCTACAATGAGCAGTTCTTC
CSALARESSYNEQFF
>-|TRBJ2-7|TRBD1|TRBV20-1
TGCAGTGCTACCCGACAGGGGGCGCGAGCTGGTGAGCAGTACTTC
CSATRQGARAGEQYF
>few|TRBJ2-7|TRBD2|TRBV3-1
TGTGCCAGCAGTCTCCGGACTAGCGGGAGGGTGAGCTCCTACGAGCAGTACTTC
CASSLRTSGRVSSYEQYF
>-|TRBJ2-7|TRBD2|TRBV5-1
TGCGCCAGCAGCTTGGCGACTAGCGGGTGGTACGAGCAGTACTTC
CASSLATSGWYEQYF
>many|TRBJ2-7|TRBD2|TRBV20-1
TGCAGTGCTCCCCAAGCGGGAGTCTACGAGCAGTACTTC
CSAPQAGVYEQYF
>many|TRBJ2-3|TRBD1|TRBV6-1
TGTGCCAGCCGTAGGGGGACAGGGGGAACAGATACGCAGTATTTT
CASRRGTGGTDTQYF
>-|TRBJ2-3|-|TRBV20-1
TGCAGTGCTAGCGCGGGACCTAGCACAGATACGCAGTATTTT
CSASAGPSTDTQYF
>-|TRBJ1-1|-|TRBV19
TGTGCCAGTAGTATATCCCTCAGGTACACTGAAGCTTTCTTT
CASSISLRYTEAFF
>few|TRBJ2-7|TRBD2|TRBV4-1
TGCGCCAGCAGCGAAACCGGGACTAGCCGCAGCGAGCAGTACTTC
CASSETGTSRSEQYF
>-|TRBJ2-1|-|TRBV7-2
TGTGCCAGCAGCTTGATCGACCGATCCTACAATGAGCAGTTCTTC
CASSLIDRSYNEQFF
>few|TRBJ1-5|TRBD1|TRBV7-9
TGTGCCAGCAGCGTCGGGACAGGGTTAAATCAGCCCCAGCATTTT
CASSVGTGLNQPQHF
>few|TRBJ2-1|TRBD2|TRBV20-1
TGCAGTGCTTTTAGCGGGAGGGCCGGGCAAAAATACAATGAGCAGTTCTTC
CSAFSGRAGQKYNEQFF
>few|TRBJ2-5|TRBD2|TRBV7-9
TGTGCCAGCAGCTTAGCTAGCGGGAGAGAGACCCAGTACTTC
CASSLASGRETQYF
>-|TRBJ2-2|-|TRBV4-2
TGTGCCAGCAGCCAAGATCAGGTCCTATCCGGGGAGCTGTTTTTT
CASSQDQVLSGELFF
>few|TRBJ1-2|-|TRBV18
TGTGCCAGCTCACCACCGACGACGGTGTATGGCTACACCTTC
CASSPPTTVYGYTF
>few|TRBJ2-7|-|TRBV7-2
TGTGCCAGCAGCTTAGCGAGCCTAGCCCAGTCGGGCGAGCAGTACTTC
CASSLASLAQSGEQYF
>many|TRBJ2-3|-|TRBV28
TGTGCCAGCAGTTCACCCGGCCGAGATACGCAGTATTTT
CASSSPGRDTQYF
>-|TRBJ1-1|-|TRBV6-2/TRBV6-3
TGTGCCGCCCGGGGCTATTTGGTAACTGAAGCTTTCTTT
CAARGYLVTEAFF
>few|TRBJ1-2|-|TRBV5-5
TGTGCCAGCAGCGCCCCGGACATATACTATGGCTACACCTTC
CASSAPDIYYGYTF
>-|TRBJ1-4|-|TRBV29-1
TGCAGCGTTTTGGGGGATCATGAAAAACTGTTTTTT
CSVLGDHEKLFF
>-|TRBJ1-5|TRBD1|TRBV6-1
TGTGCCAACAGTCCGTTTTGGGACAGCGATCAGCCCCAGCATTTT
CANSPFWDSDQPQHF
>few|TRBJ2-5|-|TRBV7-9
TGTGCCAGCTTTGGAGGGGGCGAGACCCAGTACTTC
CASFGGGETQYF
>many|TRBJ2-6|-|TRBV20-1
TGCAGTGCAGAAACCGGGAGATCTTTCTCTGGGGCCAACGTCCTGACTTTC
CSAETGRSFSGANVLTF
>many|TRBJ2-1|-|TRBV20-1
TGCAGTGCTGTAGGGAGTGGGACCTACAATGAGCAGTTCTTC
CSAVGSGTYNEQFF
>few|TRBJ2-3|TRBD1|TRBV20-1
TGCAGTGCTGGCCGGGACAGGGGAGACACAGATACGCAGTATTTT
CSAGRDRGDTDTQYF
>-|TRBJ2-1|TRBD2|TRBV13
TGTGCCAGCAGCCGATACGCCAGGACTAGCGGGAGGGCCGCCTACAATGAGCAGTTCTTC
CASSRYARTSGRAAYNEQFF
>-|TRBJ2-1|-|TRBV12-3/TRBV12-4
TGTGCCAGCAGGATGGCAGGGAGTTACAATGAGCAGTTCTTC
CASRMAGSYNEQFF
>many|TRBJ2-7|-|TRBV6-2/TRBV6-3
TGTGCCAGCAGTTACTTATACGACGAGCAGTACTTC
CASSYLYDEQYF
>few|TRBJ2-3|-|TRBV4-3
TGCGCCAGCAGCCGTAACAGGGTCGATACGCAGTATTTT
CASSRNRVDTQYF
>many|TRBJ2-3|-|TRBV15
TGTGCCACCAGCAGGGACTTCACAGATACGCAGTATTTT
CATSRDFTDTQYF
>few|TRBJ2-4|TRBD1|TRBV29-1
TGCAGCGTTGCGGGACAGGAAAACATTCAGTACTTC
CSVAGQENIQYF
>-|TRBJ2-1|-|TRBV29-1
TGCAGCACCACCGGCGGACTCAATGAGCAGTTCTTC
CSTTGGLNEQFF
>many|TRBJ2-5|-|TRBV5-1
TGCGCCAGCAGCTTGGCTGCCGGAGCCGAAGAGACCCAGTACTTC
CASSLAAGAEETQYF
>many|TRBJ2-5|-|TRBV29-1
TGCAGCTACGGACTCCTGGGGACGGAGACCCAGTACTTC
CSYGLLGTETQYF
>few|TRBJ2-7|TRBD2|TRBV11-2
TGTGCCAGCAGCCCGGGCGGGGGGTGGAGAGGCGAGCAGTACTTC
CASSPGGGWRGEQYF
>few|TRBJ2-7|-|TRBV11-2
TGTGCCAGCAGCTTAGGGTCGGAGGCGCAGTACTTC
CASSLGSEAQYF
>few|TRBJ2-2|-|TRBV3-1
TGTGCCAGCACCAGGGGCGAAGGAGAGAACACCGGGGAGCTGTTTTTT
CASTRGEGENTGELFF
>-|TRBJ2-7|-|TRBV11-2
TGTGCCAGCAGCCTAGATCCCCCCTGGGACTCAAGAGCCTACGAGCAGTACTTC
CASSLDPPWDSRAYEQYF
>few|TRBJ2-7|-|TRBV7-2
TGTGCCACGTCTCGTACAGGGTTAAACTACGAGCAGTACTTC
CATSRTGLNYEQYF
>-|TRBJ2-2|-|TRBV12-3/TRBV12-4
TGTGCCAGCAGGCCGGCCGGGGTCAACACCGGGGAGCTGTTTTTT
CASRPAGVNTGELFF
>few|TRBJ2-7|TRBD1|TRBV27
TGTGCCAGCGTACCCCGAGGACAGGCAAAGCCCTACGAGCAGTACTTC
CASVPRGQAKPYEQYF
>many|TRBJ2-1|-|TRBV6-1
TGTGCCAGCAGGACGGGCGGTAAGGGTGAGCAGTTCTTC
CASRTGGKGEQFF